Below, one T cell receptor (beta chain) is given with its context. This clone was detected a few times. Which antigen it targets is not known. The gene names and germline sequences given are murine. The read finishes 4 residues shy of the CDR3 end, and the germline J gene is used to complete it. The sample comes from a study of CD8+ T cells in alopecia areata (dated by TCRdb to the late 2010s). Describing the broader study: Skin from C3H/HeJ donors with spontaneous alopecia (about 6-12 months old) was grafted onto female C3H/HeJ recipients aged roughly 6-11 weeks. High-throughput TCRbeta sequencing was used to examine T cell clonal expansion in alopecia areata in both the C3H/HeJ mouse model and human patients. RNA was obtained with the PAXgene miRNA kit for fixed scalp, the miRNeasy kit for PBMCs, and the RNeasy kit for mouse skin. TCRbeta CDR3 regions were amplified by immunoSEQ multiplex PCR with 35 Vbeta forward and 13 Jbeta reverse primers. Clonality in the scalp was compared among normal scalp (n=4), patchy alopecia areata scalp (n=8), and alopecia totalis/universalis scalp (n=8). In humans, TCRbeta sequencing was performed on scalp tissue and on sorted CD4+ and CD8+ peripheral blood T cells from healthy controls and from patients with patchy or totalis/universalis alopecia areata.

Cells from mouse cutaneous lymph nodes were pooled, stained for CD4, CD8alpha, NKG2D, NKG2ACE and other markers, and then sorted on a BD Influx. The cysteine opens and the phenylalanine closes a CDR3 of 14 amino acids. Part of the CDR3 DNA is given, 30 bases translated from base 1. CDR1 and CDR2 were assigned from the germline V gene as NNHDY and SYVADS. Trimming leaves V shorter by 6 bases and J shorter by 4 bases, with the junction holding 6 bases beyond the gene matches. The paper's findings and limits, for the study overall: Compared with normal scalp, lesional scalp had higher clonality and more expanded CD8+ clones, particularly in alopecia totalis/universalis, a pattern that suggests antigenic drive. Shared TCR sequences between patients were less evident than in mice, which may be partly attributable to HLA diversity in the patient population. Unlike mouse skin, which is dominated by gammadelta T cells, normal human skin has resident alphabeta T cells that are also sequenced, and this complicates analysis of the scalp TCR repertoire.

The library was produced with the immunoSEQ multiplex PCR assay. RNA was extracted from all samples and reverse transcribed into cDNA, which served as template for TCR sequencing. SuperScript III was used for first-strand cDNA synthesis, primed with a 2:1 mix of oligo-dT and random hexamers. A synthetic immune receptor repertoire was used to assess amplification bias, and residual bias was removed computationally. Sequencing of the libraries was done on Illumina HiSeq with 60 bp reads that cover the CDR3, reading from J toward V. Processing in the source paper ran as follows. Raw reads were preprocessed to remove errors, and CDR3 was defined according to IMGT conventions as the region from the conserved cysteine to phenylalanine. Clonality was calculated as 1 minus Shannon entropy normalized by log2 of the number of productive unique TCRs. CD4 or CD8 identity of scalp clones was inferred by cross-referencing scalp TCRbeta sequences with sorted blood CD4 and CD8 repertoires. What TCRdb holds here is the immuneACCESS table cut down to in-frame rearrangements. Part of the clones is not present; checked against another copy, under half of the missing clones reflect an unresolved V gene, and the others are unexplained. Clonal size and the V and J genes are those of that table, whereas D and trimming came from the DNA. Listed for this sample are more than 250,000 clones, none observed only a single time. The ten largest clones capture more than 1% of the sample.

The sequence derives from a C3H/HeJ mouse with alopecia areata. Regarding MHC type, mice of this strain are H2-k. Rearrangement joined TRBV13-3 to TRBJ2-2, and 7 junction bases match TRBD1. The sample taken for sequencing was CD4+ T cells sorted from a lymph node. Partial CDR3 DNA: TGTGCCAGCACCCCAGACAGGGCCACCGGG. This codes for CASTPDRATG. The complete CDR3 protein is CASTPDRATGQLYF. Reference TRBV13-3 and TRBJ2-2 proteins supply the regions before and after the CDR3; the full variable domain is: EAAVTQSPRSKVAVTGGKVTLSCHQTNNHDYMYWYRQDTGHGLRLIHYSYVADSTEKGDIPDGYKASRPSQENFSLILELASLSQTAVYFCASTPDRATGQLYFGEGSKLTVL.